These T cell receptor beta chains were read from a single sample in a study of T-cell memory formation after mild COVID-19. One entry per CDR3 protein results from TCRdb running MiXCR on the 5' RACE reads. In the table there are about 390,000 distinct CDR3 sequences, around 20% of which are singletons. The sample consisted of PBMCs or a T cell subset sorted from them (not recorded which). The receptors shown here come from an adult woman who had mild COVID-19 (a few samples of this study predate the infection). Cell type and time point are not known. Both conserved end residues are part of each CDR3. D genes are given only for firm matches. Some rows have no size entry. The others give once, few or many, or a class for an expanded clone.

j_gene: TRBJ1-5
v_gene: TRBV30
d_gene: TRBD1
abundance: -
CDR3nt: TGTGCCTGGAGTGTACCTCCCAGGGGGCCAGAAGGTTTAGGCAATCAGCCCCAGCATTTT
CDR3aa: CAWSVPPRGPEGLGNQPQHF

j_gene: TRBJ2-5
v_gene: TRBV9
d_gene: -
abundance: -
CDR3nt: TGTGCCAGCAGCGTAGAAGGGACGGGACAAGAGACCCAGTACTTC
CDR3aa: CASSVEGTGQETQYF

j_gene: TRBJ2-2
v_gene: TRBV6-5
d_gene: -
abundance: few
CDR3nt: TGTGCCAGCGGACGCACCGGGGAGCTGTTTTTT
CDR3aa: CASGRTGELFF

j_gene: TRBJ2-5
v_gene: TRBV24-1
d_gene: -
abundance: -
CDR3nt: TGTGCCACCAGTGGGTACGGGAGCGGTGAGACCCAGTACTTC
CDR3aa: CATSGYGSGETQYF

j_gene: TRBJ2-1
v_gene: TRBV7-8
d_gene: TRBD2
abundance: -
CDR3nt: TGTGCCAGCAGCTTACCGGCGGGAGTGGAATATGAGCAGTTCTTC
CDR3aa: CASSLPAGVEYEQFF

j_gene: TRBJ2-7
v_gene: TRBV9
d_gene: TRBD1
abundance: -
CDR3nt: TGTGCCAGCAGCGTAGACAGGGGGAGTACCTACGAGCAGTACTTC
CDR3aa: CASSVDRGSTYEQYF

j_gene: TRBJ1-2
v_gene: TRBV2
d_gene: -
abundance: few
CDR3nt: TGTGCCAGCAGTGAAATCAGGGCGGCTAACTATGGCTACACCTTC
CDR3aa: CASSEIRAANYGYTF

j_gene: TRBJ1-3
v_gene: TRBV7-9
d_gene: -
abundance: few
CDR3nt: TGTGCCAGCGCCCTCAATTCTGGAAACACCATATATTTT
CDR3aa: CASALNSGNTIYF

j_gene: TRBJ2-3
v_gene: TRBV11-1
d_gene: -
abundance: -
CDR3nt: TGTGCCAGCAGCCCGCAACCGCCCGGACCCCGCTCAGATACGCAGTATTTT
CDR3aa: CASSPQPPGPRSDTQYF

j_gene: TRBJ2-7
v_gene: TRBV7-3
d_gene: TRBD1
abundance: -
CDR3nt: TGTGCCAGCAGCTTAGACTCCGGGACAGGAACCTACGAGCAGTACTTC
CDR3aa: CASSLDSGTGTYEQYF

j_gene: TRBJ1-2
v_gene: TRBV6-5
d_gene: TRBD1
abundance: few
CDR3nt: TGTGCCAGCAGTTACCTGCAGGGGGTCTCAGGCTACACCTTC
CDR3aa: CASSYLQGVSGYTF

j_gene: TRBJ2-1
v_gene: TRBV15
d_gene: TRBD2
abundance: -
CDR3nt: TGTGCCACCAGCAGGTCCCGCGGGAGTGAGCAGTTCTTC
CDR3aa: CATSRSRGSEQFF

j_gene: TRBJ1-1
v_gene: TRBV7-8
d_gene: -
abundance: -
CDR3nt: TGTGCCAGCAGCATTAGGACCGGGACCAGCACTGAAGCTTTCTTT
CDR3aa: CASSIRTGTSTEAFF

j_gene: TRBJ2-7
v_gene: TRBV20-1
d_gene: -
abundance: -
CDR3nt: TGCAGTGCTAGTAGGCCCGGGGACAACTACGAGCAGTACTTC
CDR3aa: CSASRPGDNYEQYF

j_gene: TRBJ2-1
v_gene: TRBV10-3
d_gene: TRBD2
abundance: -
CDR3nt: TGTGCCATCAGCCTCGGGACTAGCGGGACCCTCGGTGAGCAGTTCTTC
CDR3aa: CAISLGTSGTLGEQFF

j_gene: TRBJ1-2
v_gene: TRBV20-1
d_gene: TRBD1
abundance: -
CDR3nt: TGCAGTGCTGGACAGGGTGCTGCTAACTATGGCTACACCTTC
CDR3aa: CSAGQGAANYGYTF

j_gene: TRBJ2-7
v_gene: TRBV6-5
d_gene: TRBD2
abundance: few
CDR3nt: TGTGCCAGCAGTAGAAGCGGGAGGGCATACGAGCAGTACTTC
CDR3aa: CASSRSGRAYEQYF

j_gene: TRBJ2-2
v_gene: TRBV6-5
d_gene: -
abundance: -
CDR3nt: TGTGCCAGCAGTTATCGGGCCCTGAACACCGGGGAGCTGTTTTTT
CDR3aa: CASSYRALNTGELFF

j_gene: TRBJ1-2
v_gene: TRBV20-1
d_gene: TRBD1
abundance: -
CDR3nt: TGCAGTGCTGGACTAACAGGGGGCATCGGCTATGGCTACACCTTC
CDR3aa: CSAGLTGGIGYGYTF

j_gene: TRBJ1-2
v_gene: TRBV3-1
d_gene: -
abundance: -
CDR3nt: TGTGCCAGCAGTGCCCAGGGGACCTATGGCTACACCTTC
CDR3aa: CASSAQGTYGYTF

j_gene: TRBJ1-1
v_gene: TRBV10-2
d_gene: -
abundance: few
CDR3nt: TGCGCCAGCAGTGAGCAAAGAGGTACTGAAGCTTTCTTT
CDR3aa: CASSEQRGTEAFF

j_gene: TRBJ1-2
v_gene: TRBV12-3/TRBV12-4
d_gene: TRBD1
abundance: -
CDR3nt: TGTGCCAGCAGCCAAAGCCCATCCGGGACAGGGAACGGCTACACCTTC
CDR3aa: CASSQSPSGTGNGYTF

j_gene: TRBJ2-7
v_gene: TRBV27
d_gene: -
abundance: few
CDR3nt: TGTGCCAGCAGTTTGGGACTCAGGAGAGAGCAGTACTTC
CDR3aa: CASSLGLRREQYF

j_gene: TRBJ1-5
v_gene: TRBV12-3/TRBV12-4
d_gene: -
abundance: -
CDR3nt: TGTGCCAGCAGTGTTCGTCGTGGAGGCGCGCAGCCCCAGCATTTT
CDR3aa: CASSVRRGGAQPQHF

j_gene: TRBJ2-1
v_gene: TRBV4-2
d_gene: -
abundance: -
CDR3nt: TGTGCCAGCAGCCAAGCCCCCAGGTACTCCTACAATGAGCAGTTCTTC
CDR3aa: CASSQAPRYSYNEQFF

j_gene: TRBJ1-5
v_gene: TRBV27
d_gene: -
abundance: few
CDR3nt: TGTGCCAGCTCGGGACTCCAACCCAATCAGCCCCAGCATTTT
CDR3aa: CASSGLQPNQPQHF

j_gene: TRBJ1-6
v_gene: TRBV7-2
d_gene: -
abundance: few
CDR3nt: TGTGCCAGCAGCTTAGATTGGGGATTGGGTTCACCCCTCCACTTT
CDR3aa: CASSLDWGLGSPLHF

j_gene: TRBJ2-7
v_gene: TRBV12-3/TRBV12-4
d_gene: -
abundance: few
CDR3nt: TGTGCCAGCAGTTTTTCGGAGGTTGGGTACGAGCAGTACTTC
CDR3aa: CASSFSEVGYEQYF

j_gene: TRBJ1-1
v_gene: TRBV12-3/TRBV12-4
d_gene: -
abundance: few
CDR3nt: TGTGCCAGCAGTTTATGGGGAGGGGCCGGCACTGAAGCTTTCTTT
CDR3aa: CASSLWGGAGTEAFF

j_gene: TRBJ1-1
v_gene: TRBV6-1
d_gene: -
abundance: -
CDR3nt: TGTGCCAGCGGTCGGGGTGGGTCCACTGAAGCTTTCTTT
CDR3aa: CASGRGGSTEAFF

j_gene: TRBJ2-7
v_gene: TRBV6-6
d_gene: TRBD1
abundance: -
CDR3nt: TGTGCCAGCAGTTACCGGGACAGGGGCTGGGGGGAGCAGTACTTC
CDR3aa: CASSYRDRGWGEQYF

j_gene: TRBJ1-2
v_gene: TRBV13
d_gene: -
abundance: few
CDR3nt: TGTGCCAGCAGCTTAGGGCAGCGGGCCAACTATGGCTACACCTTC
CDR3aa: CASSLGQRANYGYTF

j_gene: TRBJ1-1
v_gene: TRBV7-6
d_gene: -
abundance: few
CDR3nt: TGTGCCAGCAGCTTAGTCCATCAAGGGAACACTGAAGCTTTCTTT
CDR3aa: CASSLVHQGNTEAFF

j_gene: TRBJ2-2
v_gene: TRBV20-1
d_gene: TRBD1
abundance: few
CDR3nt: TGCAGTGCTCCAGACAGGGCGAACACCGGGGAGCTGTTTTTT
CDR3aa: CSAPDRANTGELFF

j_gene: TRBJ2-2
v_gene: TRBV18
d_gene: TRBD2
abundance: few
CDR3nt: TGTGCCAGCTCACCACCCGGAGCGGGAGAAAACACCGGGGAGCTGTTTTTT
CDR3aa: CASSPPGAGENTGELFF

j_gene: TRBJ2-5
v_gene: TRBV12-3/TRBV12-4
d_gene: -
abundance: -
CDR3nt: TGTGCCAGCAAAGCGGGCCAGACGGAGACCCAGTACTTC
CDR3aa: CASKAGQTETQYF

j_gene: TRBJ2-5
v_gene: TRBV5-1
d_gene: TRBD2
abundance: -
CDR3nt: TGCGCCAGCAGCGAACGGACTAGCGCAGAGACCCAGTACTTC
CDR3aa: CASSERTSAETQYF

j_gene: TRBJ1-1
v_gene: TRBV27
d_gene: -
abundance: few
CDR3nt: TGTGCCAGCAGTTTATCTGCAGGGTTTATTGAAGCTTTCTTT
CDR3aa: CASSLSAGFIEAFF

j_gene: TRBJ2-5
v_gene: TRBV6-2/TRBV6-3
d_gene: -
abundance: -
CDR3nt: TGTGCCAGCAGTCTCTATGAGACCCAGTACTTC
CDR3aa: CASSLYETQYF

j_gene: TRBJ2-5
v_gene: TRBV5-1
d_gene: TRBD1
abundance: few
CDR3nt: TGCGCCAGCAGCTTGGACGGGACAGGGACGTCTTCCCAGTACTTC
CDR3aa: CASSLDGTGTSSQYF

j_gene: TRBJ2-6
v_gene: TRBV5-6
d_gene: -
abundance: -
CDR3nt: TGTGCCAGCAGCGTCAGGAAGCCTGGGGCCAACGTCCTGACTTTC
CDR3aa: CASSVRKPGANVLTF